There are many counts of the clone carrying this T cell receptor (beta chain). The antigen remains unidentified. All patients were untreated before thyroid surgery. Germline V gene lookup returns CDR1 SNHLY and CDR2 FYNNEI. This CDR3 is 14 amino acids long. Trimming took off 7 bases at V and 6 bases at J, with 19 bases between the two ends. The source of the sample is a study of metastatic and nonmetastatic thyroid tumors. TCRdb redid the clone calls on the PCR reads using MiXCR. Found here are approximately 58,000 clones, 20% to 25% of them singletons; the top ten hold 3.5% to 5%. Study-level findings and limits: It was reported that TCR beta diversity was significantly higher in malignant thyroid tumors than benign nodules, in blood and tumor.

This TCR derives from a female donor with papillary thyroid cancer or a benign thyroid nodule (not recorded which). Some clones in this sample may be carry-over from other donors' samples. Sequencing used blood. The gene calls are TRBV2 and TRBJ2-7; unclear D gene. CDR3 protein: CASIFDGGTAEQYF. For the CDR3, the DNA is TGTGCCAGCATCTTCGACGGCGGTACGGCCGAGCAGTACTTC.